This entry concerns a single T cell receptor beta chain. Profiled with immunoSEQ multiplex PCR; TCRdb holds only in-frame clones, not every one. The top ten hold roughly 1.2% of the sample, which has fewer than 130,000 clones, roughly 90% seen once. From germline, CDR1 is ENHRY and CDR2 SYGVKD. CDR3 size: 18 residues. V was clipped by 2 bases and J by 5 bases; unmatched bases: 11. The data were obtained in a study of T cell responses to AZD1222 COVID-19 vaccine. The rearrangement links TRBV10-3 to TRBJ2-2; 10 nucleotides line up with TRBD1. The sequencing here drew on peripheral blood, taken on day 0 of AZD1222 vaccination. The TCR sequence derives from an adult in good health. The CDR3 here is CAISETGTGAGITGELFF. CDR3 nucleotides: TGTGCCATCAGTGAGACCGGGACAGGGGCAGGAATTACCGGGGAGCTGTTTTTT.